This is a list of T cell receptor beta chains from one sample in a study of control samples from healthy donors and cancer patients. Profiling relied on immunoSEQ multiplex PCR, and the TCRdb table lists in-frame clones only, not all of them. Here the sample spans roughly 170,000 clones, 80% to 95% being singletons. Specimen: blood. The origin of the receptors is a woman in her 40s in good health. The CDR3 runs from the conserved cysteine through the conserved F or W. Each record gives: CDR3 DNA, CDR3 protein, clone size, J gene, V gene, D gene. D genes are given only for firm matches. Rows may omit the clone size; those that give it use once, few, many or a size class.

TGTGCCAGCAGCTTAATACGCCACGGCGGGGAGACCCAGTACTTC | CASSLIRHGGETQYF | . | TRBJ2-5 | TRBV7-6 | .
TGTGCCAGCAGCCCACGAGGTGACAGGGGGCGTGGGGGCTACGAGCAGTACTTC | CASSPRGDRGRGGYEQYF | . | TRBJ2-7 | TRBV11-2 | TRBD1
TGTGCCAGCAGCGTATATGCGGGGCCTAGCACAGATACGCAGTATTTT | CASSVYAGPSTDTQYF | . | TRBJ2-3 | TRBV9 | .
TGTGCCAGCAATACTGGGGGATCGGTGAACACTGAAGCTTTCTTT | CASNTGGSVNTEAFF | . | TRBJ1-1 | TRBV3-1/TRBV3-2 | .
TGTGCCAGCAGTTCTTGGAACGAGCAGTACTTC | CASSSWNEQYF | . | TRBJ2-7 | TRBV7-2 | .
TGTGCCAGCAGCTTAGGAGGGTGGACTGAAGCTTTCTTT | CASSLGGWTEAFF | . | TRBJ1-1 | TRBV7-9 | .
TGTGCCAGCAGTACCGGCCGCGCTAACTATGGCTACACCTTC | CASSTGRANYGYTF | few | TRBJ1-2 | TRBV27 | .
TGTGCCAGCAGCTTAGCGGACAGTTTTTTCAATCAGCCCCAGCATTTT | CASSLADSFFNQPQHF | . | TRBJ1-5 | TRBV7-2 | .
TGCGCCAGCAGGGACGGAGGGCTGAACACTGAAGCTTTCTTT | CASRDGGLNTEAFF | . | TRBJ1-1 | TRBV10-1 | .
TGTGCCAGCACCTCCGAGCTAGTTGGGACCCAGTACTTC | CASTSELVGTQYF | . | TRBJ2-5 | TRBV6-5 | .
TGTGCCAGCAGCTTAGGGACACGGCTAAACACTGAAGCTTTCTTT | CASSLGTRLNTEAFF | . | TRBJ1-1 | TRBV7-9 | .